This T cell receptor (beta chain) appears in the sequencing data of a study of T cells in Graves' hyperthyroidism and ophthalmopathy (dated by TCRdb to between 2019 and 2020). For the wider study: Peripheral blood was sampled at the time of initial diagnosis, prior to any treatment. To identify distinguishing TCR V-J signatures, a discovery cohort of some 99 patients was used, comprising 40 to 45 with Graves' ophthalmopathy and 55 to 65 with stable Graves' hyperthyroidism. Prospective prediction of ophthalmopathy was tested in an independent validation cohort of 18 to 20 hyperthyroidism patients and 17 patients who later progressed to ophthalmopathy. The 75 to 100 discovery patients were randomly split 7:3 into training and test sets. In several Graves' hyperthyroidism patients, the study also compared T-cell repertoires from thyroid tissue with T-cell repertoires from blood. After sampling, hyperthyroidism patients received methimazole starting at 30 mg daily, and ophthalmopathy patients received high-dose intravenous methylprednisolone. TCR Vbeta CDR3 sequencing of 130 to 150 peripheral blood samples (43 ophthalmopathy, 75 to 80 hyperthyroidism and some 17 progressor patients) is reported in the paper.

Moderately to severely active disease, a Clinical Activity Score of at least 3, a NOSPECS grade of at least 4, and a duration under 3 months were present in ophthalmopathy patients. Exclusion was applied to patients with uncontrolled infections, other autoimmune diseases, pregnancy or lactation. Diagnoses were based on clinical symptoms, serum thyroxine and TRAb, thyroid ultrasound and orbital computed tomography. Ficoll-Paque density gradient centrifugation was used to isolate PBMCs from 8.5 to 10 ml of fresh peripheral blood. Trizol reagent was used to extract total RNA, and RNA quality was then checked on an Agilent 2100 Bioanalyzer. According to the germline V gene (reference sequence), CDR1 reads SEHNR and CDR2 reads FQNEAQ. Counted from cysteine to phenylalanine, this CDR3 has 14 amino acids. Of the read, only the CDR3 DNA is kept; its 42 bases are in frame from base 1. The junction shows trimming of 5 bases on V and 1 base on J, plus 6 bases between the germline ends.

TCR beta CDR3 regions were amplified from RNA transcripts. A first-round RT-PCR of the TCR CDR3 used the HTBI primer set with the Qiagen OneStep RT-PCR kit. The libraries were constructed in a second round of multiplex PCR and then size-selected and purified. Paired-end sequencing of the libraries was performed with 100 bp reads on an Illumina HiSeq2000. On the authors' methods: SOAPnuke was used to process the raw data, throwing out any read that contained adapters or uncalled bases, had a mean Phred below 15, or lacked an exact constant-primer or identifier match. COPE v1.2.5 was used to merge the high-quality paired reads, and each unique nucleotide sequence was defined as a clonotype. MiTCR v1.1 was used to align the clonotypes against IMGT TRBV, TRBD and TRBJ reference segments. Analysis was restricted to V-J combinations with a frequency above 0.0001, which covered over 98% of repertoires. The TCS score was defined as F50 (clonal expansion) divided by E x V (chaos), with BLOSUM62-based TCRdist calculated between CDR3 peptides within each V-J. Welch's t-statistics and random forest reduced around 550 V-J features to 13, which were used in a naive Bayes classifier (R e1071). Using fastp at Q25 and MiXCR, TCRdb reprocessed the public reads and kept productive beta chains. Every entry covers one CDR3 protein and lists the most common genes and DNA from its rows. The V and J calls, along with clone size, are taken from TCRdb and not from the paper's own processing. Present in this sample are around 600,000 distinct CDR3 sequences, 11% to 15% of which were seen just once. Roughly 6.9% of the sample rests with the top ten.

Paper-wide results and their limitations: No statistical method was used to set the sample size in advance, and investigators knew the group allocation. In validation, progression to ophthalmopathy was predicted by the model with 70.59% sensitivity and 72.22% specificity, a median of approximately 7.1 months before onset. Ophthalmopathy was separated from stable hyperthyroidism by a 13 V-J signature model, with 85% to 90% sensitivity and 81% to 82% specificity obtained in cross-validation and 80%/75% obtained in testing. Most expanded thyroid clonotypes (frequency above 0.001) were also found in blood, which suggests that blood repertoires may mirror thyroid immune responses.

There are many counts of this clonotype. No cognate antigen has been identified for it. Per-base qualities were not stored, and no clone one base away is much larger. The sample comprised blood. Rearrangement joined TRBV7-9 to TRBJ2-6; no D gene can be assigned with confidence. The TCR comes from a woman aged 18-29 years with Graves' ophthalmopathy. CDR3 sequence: CASSLESGANVLTF. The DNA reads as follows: TGTGCCAGCAGCCTAGAGTCTGGGGCCAACGTCCTGACTTTC.